The 10 T cell receptor beta chains given below trace back to one sample, sequenced in a study of blood T cell repertoires in COVID-19. The assay was immunoSEQ multiplex PCR, and TCRdb's table has in-frame clones only and misses some. The sample contains about 34,000 clones, around 90% of which appear only once. What was sequenced was peripheral blood. These receptors were collected from an elderly man with acute or convalescent COVID-19.

The chain recombines TRBV6-5 with TRBJ1-1; 8 nucleotides align to TRBD1. Germline V lookup: CDR1 MNHEY, CDR2 SVGAGI. J gave up 3 bases and V 6 bases, and 9 bases lay outside the gene matches. The CDR3 loop spans 15 amino acids. CDR3 in amino acids: CASSVQGGFHTEAFF. Written as DNA, the CDR3 is TGTGCCAGCAGCGTACAGGGGGGTTTTCACACTGAAGCTTTCTTT.

The chain carries TRBV3-1 (or the pseudogene TRBV3-2) and TRBJ1-1; D ambiguous. V was cut by 4 bases and J by 2 bases, with 14 bases left in between. CDR1 LGHDT and CDR2 YNNKEL come from the germline V gene (reference sequence). The CDR3 loop spans 15 amino acids. The CDR3 nucleotides read TGTGCCAGCAGCCCGCAACTCACAGTCAACACTGAAGCTTTCTTT. It specifies CASSPQLTVNTEAFF.

There are a few counts of this clone. The rearrangement links TRBV5-1 to TRBJ2-7; tentatively, D is TRBD2 (5 bases). The CDR3 is made up of 15 amino acids. CDR1 is SGHRS, CDR2 YFSETQ, per germline. V was cut by 4 bases and J by 2 bases, with 16 bases left in between. CDR3 in amino acids: CASSPNGLATYEQYF. In DNA form, the CDR3 reads TGCGCCAGCAGCCCGAACGGACTGGCTACCTACGAGCAGTACTTC.

This chain joins TRBV6-4 and TRBJ1-5, with D possibly TRBD1 on 5 matching bases. CDR3 size: 13 residues. Between the trimmed V and J ends, which lost 5 bases and 6 bases, there was a span of 11 bases. Per the germline V gene, CDR1 is MRHNA and CDR2 is SNTAGT. CDR3 loop: CASSIDSFQPQHF. CDR3 bases: TGTGCCAGCAGTATCGACAGTTTTCAGCCCCAGCATTTT.

The chain links TRBV29-1 to TRBJ2-7; D may be TRBD1 (6 bases). There are 13 residues in the CDR3. Trimming cost V 1 base and J 3 bases, with 10 bases left between them. Germline assignment: CDR1 SQVTM and CDR2 ANQGSEA. DNA for the CDR3: TGCAGCGTTGAAGGGCAGGGGAACTACGAGCAGTACTTC. Translating it yields CSVEGQGNYEQYF.

This chain joins TRBV20-1 and TRBJ2-7; no firm D call. The germline CDR1 and CDR2 sequences are DFQATT and SNEGSKA (reference sequence). Trimming pared 5 bases from V and 4 bases from J, leaving 9 bases between. This CDR3 has 11 amino acids. CDR3 sequence reads: CSAGYSYEQYF. CDR3 DNA: TGCAGTGCTGGGTACAGTTACGAGCAGTACTTC.

This clone was recorded a few times. The chain has TRBV29-1 and TRBJ2-7, with D possibly matching TRBD1 (5 bases). Looked up from germline, CDR1 is SQVTM and CDR2 is ANQGSEA. The CDR3 extends over 14 amino acids. V lost 3 bases and J lost 3, with 15 bases in between. Written as DNA, the CDR3 is TGCAGCGTTGAGCATAAGGGGTTAGGCTACGAGCAGTACTTC. It yields the protein CSVEHKGLGYEQYF.

V is TRBV7-9 and J is TRBJ1-1, with 10 bases matching TRBD1. There are 16 residues in the CDR3. Per germline, CDR1 SEHNR and CDR2 FQNEAQ (reference sequence). The ends lost 3 bases at V and 6 bases at J; junction bases unmatched: 10. CDR3 DNA: TGTGCCAGCAGCTTCCTTCCGGGACAGGGGCGCGCTGAAGCTTTCTTT. This translates into CASSFLPGQGRAEAFF. Complete variable domain (other parts from reference TRBV7-9 and TRBJ1-1): DTGVSQNPRHKITKRGQNVTFRCDPISEHNRLYWYRQTLGQGPEFLTYFQNEAQLEKSRLLSDRFSAERPKGSFSTLEIQRTEQGDSAMYLCASSFLPGQGRAEAFFGQGTRLTVV.

The chain has TRBV27 and TRBJ1-1, with 9 bases aligning to TRBD1. With V trimmed by 4 bases and J by 3 bases, 9 bases remained unmatched. Per germline, CDR1 MNHEY and CDR2 SMNVEV (reference sequence). The CDR3 loop spans 16 amino acids. CDR3 nucleotides: TGTGCCAGCAGTTCGATTGACAGGGGGTCGGACACTGAAGCTTTCTTT. Protein: CASSSIDRGSDTEAFF.

V and J are TRBV25-1 and TRBJ1-4; a weak D match, TRBD1 (6 bases). CDR1 and CDR2 (germline): MGHDK, SYGVNS. The CDR3 has 17 amino acids. Trimming shortened V by 1 base and J by 8 bases, and 20 bases separated the two germline ends. CDR3: CASSESPLTGSREKLFF. The CDR3 bases are TGTGCCAGCAGTGAATCGCCCCTGACAGGATCAAGGGAAAAACTGTTTTTT.